This T cell receptor (beta chain) was observed in a study of identifying expanded T cells in peripheral blood. General study points: Variance in clone template counts between roughly two-week samples significantly increased with total template count across all healthy donors.

Only in-frame clones appear in the TCRdb table, and some are missing; sequencing was by immunoSEQ multiplex PCR. Seen here are about 94,000 clones, 70% to 90% observed once, and the top ten hold 5.5% to 6%. This clone occurred once. Its antigen is not known. Germline CDR1 reads SSHAT; CDR2 reads FNYEAQ (reference sequence). The CDR3 runs 14 residues. V dropped 1 base and J dropped 6 bases, with 9 bases sitting between them. The sequenced sample consisted of blood. The clonotype comes from a person aged 18-70 years in good health. The chain uses TRBV7-7 and TRBJ1-4; D unclear. The CDR3 nucleotides are TGTGCCAGCAGCTTAGGGCCAAGAGATGAAAAACTGTTTTTT. This gives the protein CASSLGPRDEKLFF.